This entry describes one T cell receptor beta chain. Its specificity is unknown. The PCR used 60 Vbeta and 13 Jbeta primers. Study processing details: In a later analysis, about 9.9 million of tens of millions of unique beta chains occurred in at least two donors. Sequencing was performed with immunoSEQ multiplex PCR; in TCRdb, only in-frame clones are kept and a portion is missing. That table supplies the V and J calls and clone size; D and trimming were determined from the DNA. The profile shows 150,000 to 200,000 clones, around 80% of them singletons. Deletions cut 4 bases from V and 5 bases from J, with 13 bases between. This CDR3 has 14 amino acids. Germline CDR1 SNHLY, CDR2 FYNNEI. The source of the sample is a study of cytomegalovirus exposure and HLA in healthy donors. Study as a whole: In an early release, HLA-typed donors contributed 77 million or so unique TCR sequences. General study results and limits: Indistinguishable V segments such as TRBV6-2 and TRBV6-3 were excluded. TCR beta sequences reportedly predicted most subjects' HLA-A and HLA-B alleles accurately.

The sample consisted of PBMCs. This chain links TRBV2 with TRBJ2-3; D uncertain. The receptor's source is a woman between 18 and 29 years old in good health and CMV-seronegative. CDR3 in amino acids: CASSGQVGRDTQYF. The CDR3 DNA reads TGTGCCAGCAGTGGCCAGGTAGGAAGAGATACGCAGTATTTT.